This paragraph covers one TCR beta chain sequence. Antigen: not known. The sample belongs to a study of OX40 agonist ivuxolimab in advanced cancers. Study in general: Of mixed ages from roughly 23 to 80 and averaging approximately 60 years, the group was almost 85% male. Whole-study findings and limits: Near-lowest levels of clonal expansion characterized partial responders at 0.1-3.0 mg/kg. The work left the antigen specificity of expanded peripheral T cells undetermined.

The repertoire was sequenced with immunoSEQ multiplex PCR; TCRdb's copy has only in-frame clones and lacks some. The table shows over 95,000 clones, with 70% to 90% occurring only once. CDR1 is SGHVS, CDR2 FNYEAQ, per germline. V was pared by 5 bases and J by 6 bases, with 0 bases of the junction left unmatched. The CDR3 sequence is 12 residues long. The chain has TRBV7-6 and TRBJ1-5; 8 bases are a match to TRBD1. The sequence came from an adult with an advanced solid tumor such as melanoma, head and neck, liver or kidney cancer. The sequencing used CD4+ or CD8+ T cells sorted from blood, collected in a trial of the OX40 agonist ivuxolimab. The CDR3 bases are TGTGCCAGCAGCGGACAGGGTCAGCCCCAGCATTTT. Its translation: CASSGQGQPQHF.